These 10 T cell receptor beta chains originate from one sample sequenced in a study of blood T cell repertoires in COVID-19 (TCRdb year 2020). The method was the immunoSEQ multiplex PCR assay. The source is immuneACCESS, and TCRdb retained only in-frame sequences with V and J called. Part of the clones is not carried over; for the studies checked, unresolved V genes explain less than half of this, and the remainder is unexplained. The sample data list about 220,000 clones, and 85% to 90% of these were observed just once. Of the sample, under 3.5% falls within the top ten clones. Specimen: PBMCs or T cells enriched from blood (not recorded which). The receptors shown here come from a woman aged 18-35 years in a cohort exposed to, infected with or recovered from COVID-19 (not recorded which).

This clone was counted only a few times. V and J are TRBV18 and TRBJ1-2; D ambiguous. The CDR3 consists of 13 residues. The ends were cut back, 3 bases at V and 7 bases at J, with 12 bases in the middle. Germline V gene lookup returns CDR1 KGHSH and CDR2 LQKENI. The CDR3 loop is CASSPWTGSGYTF. DNA of the CDR3: TGTGCCAGCTCACCCTGGACTGGGAGTGGCTACACCTTC.

The rearrangement joins TRBV24-1 to TRBJ2-7; maybe TRBD1 (6 bases). CDR1 KGHDR and CDR2 SFDVKD come from the germline V gene. Trimming took off 7 bases at V and 0 bases at J, with 15 bases between the two ends. The CDR3 extends over 15 amino acids. CDR3 region: CATSVIGGFSYEQYF. In DNA, the CDR3 is TGTGCCACCAGCGTTATAGGGGGATTCTCCTACGAGCAGTACTTC.

The rearrangement uses TRBV2 and TRBJ1-5; D might be TRBD1 (6 bases). Germline lookup yields CDR1 SNHLY and CDR2 FYNNEI. Between the trimmed V and J ends, which lost 5 bases and 6 bases, there was a span of 14 bases. The CDR3 extends over 14 amino acids. The CDR3, as DNA: TGTGCCAGCAGTAGGGACACCCTAGGTCAGCCCCAGCATTTT. Translating it yields CASSRDTLGQPQHF. Looking up the rest from reference TRBV2 and TRBJ1-5 gives the full variable domain: EPEVTQTPSHQVTQMGQEVILRCVPISNHLYFYWYRQILGQKVEFLVSFYNNEISEKSEIFDDQFSVERPDGSNFTLKIRSTKLEDSAMYFCASSRDTLGQPQHFGDGTRLSIL.

The chain employs TRBV29-1 and TRBJ1-1, with unresolved D. The germline V gene encodes CDR1 SQVTM and CDR2 ANQGSEA. V was pared by 6 bases and J by 3 bases, with 11 bases between. The CDR3 spans 12 residues. CDR3 sequence reads: CSVQGSYTEAFF. For the CDR3, the DNA is TGCAGCGTCCAAGGGAGTTACACTGAAGCTTTCTTT.

The chain uses TRBV7-9 and TRBJ1-2; D may be TRBD1 (6 bases). The CDR3 runs 13 residues. V lost 7 bases and J 3 bases, leaving 12 bases between the germline ends. The germline gives CDR1 SEHNR, CDR2 FQNEAQ (reference sequence). The DNA of the CDR3 is TGTGCCAGCACCTTTGGGGGCGACTATGGCTACACCTTC. As protein: CASTFGGDYGYTF.

This chain joins TRBV11-3 and TRBJ1-1; no clear D gene. The CDR3 spans 16 residues. Per germline, CDR1 SGHNT and CDR2 YENEEA. Trimming stripped 0 bases from V and 4 bases from J, with 15 bases between. The CDR3 is CASSLEVTVWATEAFF. The CDR3 nucleotides are TGTGCCAGCAGCTTAGAGGTGACGGTCTGGGCCACTGAAGCTTTCTTT.

V and J are TRBV11-2 and TRBJ1-1; no clear D gene. From germline, CDR1 is SGHAT and CDR2 FQNNGV. V lost 0 bases, J lost 1 base, and 12 bases lay in between. The CDR3 has 16 amino acids. CDR3 residues: CASSLEVAGSNTEAFF. Written as DNA, the CDR3 is TGTGCCAGCAGCTTAGAAGTTGCGGGCTCGAACACTGAAGCTTTCTTT.

The CDR3 region is CASSNGAGGSTDTQYF. As DNA, the CDR3 is TGTGCCAGCAGTAACGGAGCGGGGGGTAGCACAGATACGCAGTATTTT. The chain uses TRBV3-1 (or the pseudogene TRBV3-2) and TRBJ2-3, with 9 bases fitting TRBD2. The CDR3 is 16 residues long. V was pared by 6 bases and J by 0 bases, with 7 bases of the junction left unmatched. Germline V gene lookup returns CDR1 LGHDT and CDR2 YNNKEL (reference sequence).

The J gene is TRBJ1-1, the V gene TRBV25-1; D might be TRBD1 (6 bases). CDR1 and CDR2 (germline): MGHDK, SYGVNS. The CDR3 has 13 residues. V was pared by 10 bases and J by 3 bases, with 15 bases between. The CDR3 sequence: CATAAGVHTEAFF. For the CDR3, the DNA is TGTGCCACCGCGGCAGGGGTTCACACTGAAGCTTTCTTT. The full variable domain, in which reference TRBV25-1 and TRBJ1-1 provide the parts outside the CDR3, is EADIYQTPRYLVIGTGKKITLECSQTMGHDKMYWYQQDPGMELHLIHYSYGVNSTEKGDLSSESTVSRIRTEHFPLTLESARPSHTSQYLCATAAGVHTEAFFGQGTRLTVV.

V and J are TRBV6-1 and TRBJ2-2; 7 bases align to TRBD1. Germline-derived CDR1 and CDR2 are MNHNS and SASEGT. V was pared by 7 bases and J by 3 bases, with 11 bases of the junction left unmatched. The CDR3 has 16 residues. The CDR3 DNA reads TGTGCCAGCATTGGAGCCGGGACAGCCTACACCGGGGAGCTGTTTTTT. It specifies CASIGAGTAYTGELFF.